One and the same sample provided the 7 T cell receptor beta chains below, sequenced in a study of shared clonotypes between healthy human individuals. Naive CD8 cells lacked CD45RO and underwent positive selection for CCR7, leaving out terminally differentiated effector memory CD45RA+ cells. TCRdb's copy holds only in-frame clones and misses some; the assay was immunoSEQ multiplex PCR. Found here are roughly 850,000 clones, just over 95% of them singletons; the top ten hold under 0.3%. The sequenced material came from naive CD8+ T cells sorted from blood. The source of these receptors is a young man in good health.

This rearrangement joins TRBV27 to TRBJ2-3, with TRBD2 as a possible D gene (5 bases). This CDR3 spans 16 amino acids. Trimming left V 10 bases short and J 0 bases short, with 20 bases between. Per germline, CDR1 MNHEY and CDR2 SMNVEV (reference sequence). The CDR3 DNA is TGTGCCACCTCGAGGCGGGTTTGGGGTAGCACAGATACGCAGTATTTT. It yields the protein CATSRRVWGSTDTQYF.

The gene calls are TRBV29-1 and TRBJ2-2; 8 bases agree with TRBD2. The trim removed 7 bases at V and 1 base at J, leaving 8 bases unmatched. The CDR3 is made up of 15 amino acids. Looked up from germline, CDR1 is SQVTM and CDR2 is ANQGSEA. The DNA for the CDR3 is TGCAGCGCCACCGGACTAGCAGAGAACACCGGGGAGCTGTTTTTT. This gives the protein CSATGLAENTGELFF.

This chain links TRBV7-8 with TRBJ1-1; D gene ambiguous. The V and J ends lost 0 bases and 2 bases respectively, with 10 bases between them. Looked up from germline, CDR1 is SGHVS and CDR2 is FQNEAQ. The CDR3 runs 15 residues. The chain's CDR3 is CASSLARGLNTEAFF. In DNA, the CDR3 is TGTGCCAGCAGCTTAGCACGGGGATTAAACACTGAAGCTTTCTTT.

This clone was counted once. The chain joins TRBV11-1 to TRBJ2-7; D ambiguous. Germline lookup yields CDR1 SGHAT and CDR2 FQDESV (reference sequence). The CDR3 loop spans 12 amino acids. V was trimmed by 1 base and J by 5 bases, leaving 6 bases between them. In DNA, the CDR3 is TGTGCCAGCAGCTTAGAATCTCACGAGCAGTACTTC. Its protein product is CASSLESHEQYF.

The gene calls are TRBV11-3 and TRBJ2-7, with TRBD1 identical over 7 bases. Germline V gene sequence: CDR1 SGHNT, CDR2 YENEEA. The CDR3 runs to 16 residues. The J segment lost 0 bases and the V segment lost 0 bases, leaving 5 bases of the junction unmatched. CDR3 DNA sequence: TGTGCCAGCAGCTTAGATCGACAGGGCCACTCCTACGAGCAGTACTTC. Its translation is CASSLDRQGHSYEQYF.

V and J are TRBV29-1 and TRBJ2-7; TRBD1 is a possible D gene (6 bases). The CDR3 loop spans 14 amino acids. The V gene's germline CDR1 is SQVTM and CDR2 ANQGSEA. V lost 5 bases, J lost 6 bases, and 20 bases lay in between. This chain's CDR3 is CSVLKPSRGGEQYF. The CDR3 nucleotides are TGCAGCGTTCTCAAGCCTAGCAGGGGCGGCGAGCAGTACTTC.

V usage is TRBV28 and J usage is TRBJ1-3; possible D gene TRBD1, 5 bases. V gave up 4 bases and J gave up 0 bases, with 7 bases separating them. The V gene's germline CDR1 is MDHEN and CDR2 SYDVKM. The CDR3 totals 14 residues. This chain's CDR3 is CASSSRVSGNTIYF. The CDR3 DNA reads TGTGCCAGCAGTTCCAGGGTCTCTGGAAACACCATATATTTT. The whole variable domain, filled in from reference TRBV28 and TRBJ1-3, reads DVKVTQSSRYLVKRTGEKVFLECVQDMDHENMFWYRQDPGLGLRLIYFSYDVKMKEKGDIPEGYSVSREKKERFSLILESASTNQTSMYLCASSSRVSGNTIYFGEGSWLTVV.